A single sample gave rise to the 9 T cell receptor beta chains below, sequenced in a study of cytomegalovirus exposure and HLA in healthy donors (dated by TCRdb to the late 2010s). Library construction relied on the immunoSEQ multiplex PCR assay. A mixture of 60 forward primers for TCR Vbeta segments and 13 reverse primers for TCR Jbeta segments was used in the multiplex PCR. The clones in this table, taken by TCRdb from immuneACCESS, are in-frame only. Not every clone is retained; where verified, under half of the shortfall comes from an unresolved V gene, and the cause of the rest is unknown. Counted in this sample were approximately 150,000 clones; roughly 80% of them appeared once. Around 10% of the sample goes to the ten largest clones. Sequenced sample: PBMCs. The receptors stem from a man between 50 and 59 years old in good health and CMV-seropositive.

The chain employs TRBV10-3 and TRBJ2-3, with TRBD2 identical over 7 bases. V lost 6 bases to trimming and J lost 2 bases; unmatched junction nucleotides: 8. Looked up from germline, CDR1 is ENHRY and CDR2 is SYGVKD. The CDR3 contains 15 residues. CDR3 in DNA: TGTGCCATCAGAGCTAGCGGACCTGTCACAGATACGCAGTATTTT. It yields the protein CAIRASGPVTDTQYF.

The chain has TRBV14 and TRBJ2-1; 7 bases match TRBD2. V shed 3 bases, J shed 4 bases, and the junction held 9 bases outside the gene matches. Germline CDR1 SGHDN, CDR2 FVKESK. The CDR3 extends over 16 amino acids. The CDR3: CASSQRASGYYNEQFF. CDR3 DNA sequence: TGTGCCAGCAGCCAGAGGGCTAGCGGATATTACAATGAGCAGTTCTTC.

This rearrangement joins TRBV9 to TRBJ2-2; D possibly corresponds to TRBD1 (6 bases). This CDR3 has 16 amino acids. CDR1 SGDLS and CDR2 YYNGEE come from the germline V gene. V gave up 4 bases and J gave up 5 bases, with 18 bases separating them. CDR3 DNA: TGTGCCAGCAGCCCAGCTCCAGGGGTGAGGACCGGGGAGCTGTTTTTT. Protein sequence: CASSPAPGVRTGELFF.

V is TRBV9 and J is TRBJ2-3, with D possibly TRBD2 on 6 matching bases. Trimming cost V 4 bases and J 14 bases, with 20 bases left between them. Germline-derived CDR1 and CDR2 are SGDLS and YYNGEE. CDR3 length: 13 amino acids. The CDR3 DNA sequence: TGTGCCAGCAGCTCACGCGGGACGGGGAATCCGTATTTT. As protein: CASSSRGTGNPYF.

The gene calls are TRBV27 and TRBJ2-4; 9 bases fit TRBD1. After removal of 8 bases from V and 0 bases from J, the junction contained 14 bases not matched to a gene. The CDR3 extends over 18 amino acids. CDR1 is MNHEY, CDR2 SMNVEV, per germline (reference sequence). CDR3 DNA: TGTGCCAGCCCTGCCCAGGACAGGGGCACCCCAGCCAAAAACATTCAGTACTTC. Its protein product is CASPAQDRGTPAKNIQYF.

The table lists this clone with a few counts. CDR3 amino acids: CASSLGTGHEKLFF. The CDR3 bases are TGTGCCAGCAGCTTGGGGACAGGGCATGAAAAACTGTTTTTT. This chain links TRBV7-2 with TRBJ1-4; 9 nucleotides match TRBD1. The CDR3 contains 14 residues. The germline V gene has CDR1 SGHTA and CDR2 FQGNSA. Trimming at V came to 3 bases and at J to 6 bases, leaving 2 bases not matched to a gene.

J is TRBJ2-5 and V is TRBV28, with 9 nucleotides matching TRBD1. The J call may be in error: the DNA end matches TRBJ2-7 better. The CDR3 runs to 15 residues. From germline, CDR1 is MDHEN and CDR2 SYDVKM. The CDR3 loop is CASRDRDRDYYEQYF. CDR3 in DNA: TGTGCCAGCAGAGACCGGGACAGGGACTATTACGAGCAGTACTTC.

The chain joins TRBV7-9 to TRBJ1-1; TRBD1 is a possible D gene (5 bases). The V end was cut by 11 bases, the J end by 5 bases, with 15 bases between. The germline CDR1 and CDR2 sequences are SEHNR and FQNEAQ (reference sequence). There are 12 residues in the CDR3. The CDR3 DNA is TGTGCCGGGGGAACGGGGGGGACTGAAGCTTTCTTT. As protein: CAGGTGGTEAFF.

V gene TRBV5-1 combines with J gene TRBJ2-7, with a possible D match to TRBD1 (6 bases). The length of the CDR3 is 14 residues. Germline CDR1 is SGHRS and CDR2 is YFSETQ. V dropped 4 bases and J dropped 1 base, with 12 bases sitting between them. Here the CDR3 reads CASSESTGSYEQYF. The CDR3 nucleotides are TGCGCCAGCAGCGAATCGACAGGATCCTACGAGCAGTACTTC.